Following are 23 T cell receptor beta chains from one sample sequenced in a study of cytomegalovirus exposure and HLA in healthy donors. Sequencing used immunoSEQ multiplex PCR; TCRdb keeps in-frame clones, though not all of them. The sample consists of about 120,000 clones, 85% of them appearing once. The sample taken for sequencing was PBMCs. These receptors were obtained from a woman aged 30 to 39 in good health and CMV-seronegative.

This chain joins TRBV2 and TRBJ2-2, with a tentative D call TRBD1 (5 bases). V was clipped by 8 bases and J by 5 bases, with 18 bases between them. The CDR3 loop spans 15 amino acids. Germline values: CDR1 SNHLY, CDR2 FYNNEI. In DNA, the CDR3 is TGTGCCAGCGCCTACGAAGGGGCTGGGACCGGGGAGCTGTTTTTT. Protein: CASAYEGAGTGELFF. Full variable domain (outside the CDR3, taken from reference TRBV2 and TRBJ2-2): EPEVTQTPSHQVTQMGQEVILRCVPISNHLYFYWYRQILGQKVEFLVSFYNNEISEKSEIFDDQFSVERPDGSNFTLKIRSTKLEDSAMYFCASAYEGAGTGELFFGEGSRLTVL.

J is TRBJ2-2 and V is TRBV5-1; D is undetermined. The CDR3 totals 14 residues. With 4 bases removed from V and 0 bases from J, the gap between germline ends came to 7 bases. Germline values: CDR1 SGHRS, CDR2 YFSETQ. The CDR3 DNA reads as TGCGCCAGCAGCCGAGGAACGAACACCGGGGAGCTGTTTTTT. This encodes CASSRGTNTGELFF.

V and J are TRBV5-4 and TRBJ1-1; D gene uncertain. CDR1 is SGHNT, CDR2 YYREEE, per germline (reference sequence). There are 13 residues in the CDR3. The V end was cut by 3 bases, the J end by 1 base, with 7 bases between. CDR3 coding DNA: TGTGCCAGCAGCTCCCCGGGGAACACTGAAGCTTTCTTT. This gives the protein CASSSPGNTEAFF.

CDR3 residues: CASRATGVDHYGYTF. In DNA, the CDR3 is TGTGCCAGCAGAGCTACAGGGGTGGACCACTATGGCTACACCTTC. This sequence joins TRBV6-6 and TRBJ1-2, with 7 positions matching TRBD1. The CDR3 is 15 amino acids. Germline values: CDR1 MNHNY, CDR2 SVGAGI (reference sequence). With 6 bases clipped from V and 3 bases from J, the junction kept 10 bases outside the gene matches.

The rearrangement uses TRBV29-1 and TRBJ2-7; 13 positions agree with TRBD2. This CDR3 spans 16 amino acids. V gave up 2 bases and J gave up 0 bases; unmatched junction bases: 4. Per the germline V gene, CDR1 is SQVTM and CDR2 is ANQGSEA. This CDR3 reads CSVESTSGGFSYEQYF. The CDR3 bases are TGCAGCGTTGAATCGACTAGCGGGGGGTTCTCCTACGAGCAGTACTTC.

J is TRBJ2-7 and V is TRBV4-1, with TRBD1 identical over 9 bases. Germline V gene data show CDR1 as MGHRA and CDR2 as YSYEKL. The CDR3 totals 16 residues. Losses at the gene ends were 1 base for V and 2 bases for J; bases not matched to a gene: 6. CDR3: CASSQGGNRGPYEQYF. The CDR3 DNA sequence: TGCGCCAGCAGCCAAGGGGGGAACAGGGGGCCCTACGAGCAGTACTTC.

The V and J genes are TRBV15 and TRBJ2-7; D is ambiguous. The CDR3 is 11 amino acids. Germline loops: CDR1 LNHNV, CDR2 YYDKDF (reference sequence). Deletions cut 4 bases from V and 6 bases from J, with 7 bases between. CDR3 protein: CATSNRGEQYF. CDR3 DNA sequence: TGTGCCACCAGCAACCGAGGCGAGCAGTACTTC. Looking up the rest from reference TRBV15 and TRBJ2-7 gives the full variable domain: DAMVIQNPRYQVTQFGKPVTLSCSQTLNHNVMYWYQQKSSQAPKLLFHYYDKDFNNEADTPDNFQSRRPNTSFCFLDIRSPGLGDTAMYLCATSNRGEQYFGPGTRLTVT.

The chain is built from TRBV18 and TRBJ2-7; tentatively, D is TRBD2 (5 bases). The CDR3 has 12 amino acids. V was shortened by 4 bases and J by 7 bases, with 11 bases between the two germline ends. Germline values: CDR1 KGHSH, CDR2 LQKENI. The CDR3 region is CASSLTSGEQYF. DNA for the CDR3: TGTGCCAGCTCACTAACCTCGGGGGAGCAGTACTTC.

The gene calls are TRBV6-5 and TRBJ1-1; D may be TRBD1 (5 bases). Germline V gene data show CDR1 as MNHEY and CDR2 as SVGAGI. Trimming shortened V by 11 bases and J by 4 bases, and 14 bases separated the two germline ends. There are 12 residues in the CDR3. The CDR3 region is CAVGDGITEAFF. The CDR3 DNA follows: TGTGCCGTAGGGGATGGGATCACTGAAGCTTTCTTT.

The J gene is TRBJ2-3, the V gene TRBV7-2; 7 bases agree with TRBD2. The CDR3 runs to 15 residues. CDR1 and CDR2 from the germline V gene are SGHTA and FQGNSA. The ends lost 5 bases at V and 4 bases at J; junction bases unmatched: 9. CDR3 nucleotide sequence: TGTGCCAGCAGCCTAAGCGGGGTTCGGCCAGATACGCAGTATTTT. This encodes CASSLSGVRPDTQYF.

The chain links TRBV19 to TRBJ2-5; TRBD1 aligns across 7 bases. The V gene's germline CDR1 is LNHDA and CDR2 SQIVND (reference sequence). CDR3 length: 16 residues. The junction had 12 bases not matched to a gene; V was cut back by 4 bases and J by 4 bases. As DNA, the CDR3 is TGTGCCAGTAGTACCGGACAGGCCCTTGGGGGAGAGACCCAGTACTTC. This encodes CASSTGQALGGETQYF.

This clone was found a few times. J is TRBJ1-3 and V is TRBV9; D not certain. The CDR3 runs to 17 residues. Germline V gives CDR1 SGDLS, CDR2 YYNGEE. Trimming removed 1 base at V and 0 bases at J, with 14 bases between. The CDR3 sequence is CASSVFHRAVSGNTIYF. In DNA form, the CDR3 reads TGTGCCAGCAGCGTATTTCATAGAGCCGTCTCTGGAAACACCATATATTTT.

V usage is TRBV4-2 and J usage is TRBJ2-2; TRBD2 might be the D (5 bases). This CDR3 is 17 amino acids long. CDR1 and CDR2 from the germline V gene are LGHNA and YNFKEQ. The germline V and J ends were trimmed by 0 bases and 4 bases, with 15 bases remaining between them. In DNA, the CDR3 is TGTGCCAGCAGCCAAGATCCGCTTGGAAGCGGCACCGGGGAGCTGTTTTTT. It encodes CASSQDPLGSGTGELFF.

The V gene is TRBV19, the J gene TRBJ1-4; possible D gene TRBD1, 6 bases. V shed 1 base and J shed 7 bases, with 13 bases lying between them. This CDR3 is built from 15 residues. Germline V gene sequence: CDR1 LNHDA, CDR2 SQIVND (reference sequence). The CDR3 sequence: CASSIGHRAVEKLFF. The CDR3 bases are TGTGCCAGTAGTATAGGCCACAGGGCAGTTGAAAAACTGTTTTTT.

The chain couples TRBV25-1 to TRBJ2-1; tentatively, D is TRBD1 (6 bases). The CDR3 covers 11 residues. V dropped 7 bases and J dropped 8 bases, with 9 bases sitting between them. CDR1 is MGHDK, CDR2 SYGVNS, per germline. The CDR3 sequence is CASMGADEQFF. The DNA for the CDR3 is TGTGCCAGCATGGGGGCCGATGAGCAGTTCTTC.

V is TRBV21-1 and J is TRBJ2-1; TRBD2 is the table's D call, not checked against the DNA. TRBV21-1 is designated a pseudogene. The CDR3 runs to 18 residues. The CDR3 sequence is CASSKGRTSGGFYNEQFF. The CDR3, as DNA: TGTGCCAGCAGCAAGGGAAGGACTAGCGGGGGCTTCTACAATGAGCAGTTCTTC.

This rearrangement joins TRBV6-5 to TRBJ2-1; 7 positions agree with TRBD2. This CDR3 is 16 amino acids long. V shed 0 bases, J shed 7 bases, and the junction held 9 bases outside the gene matches. Germline V gene sequence: CDR1 MNHEY, CDR2 SVGAGI. CDR3 bases: TGTGCCAGCAGTTACTCGACTAGCAGGTGGAGGAATGAGCAGTTCTTC. As protein: CASSYSTSRWRNEQFF.

The chain carries TRBV18 and TRBJ1-1, with a tentative D call TRBD1 (5 bases). V dropped 2 bases and J dropped 1 base, with 11 bases sitting between them. The germline V gene encodes CDR1 KGHSH and CDR2 LQKENI. The CDR3 has 15 amino acids. This chain's CDR3 is CASSPLQGGNTEAFF. In nucleotides, the CDR3 is TGTGCCAGCTCACCATTGCAGGGAGGGAACACTGAAGCTTTCTTT.

The genes are TRBV11-3 and TRBJ2-1, with 8 bases fitting TRBD2. Trimming cost V 2 bases and J 9 bases; bases outside gene matches: 3. Germline V gives CDR1 SGHNT, CDR2 YENEEA. The CDR3 extends over 13 amino acids. DNA for the CDR3: TGTGCCAGCAGCTTACGGGGGGGCGTTGAGCAGTTCTTC. Translated, it gives CASSLRGGVEQFF.

This clone was picked up a small number of times. The chain is built from TRBV4-3 and TRBJ1-3; possible D gene TRBD1, 6 bases. CDR3 size: 18 residues. CDR1 and CDR2 (germline): LGHNA, YSLEER. V was shortened by 5 bases and J by 8 bases, with 28 bases between the two germline ends. The CDR3 region has the DNA TGCGCCAGCAGCGCAACTCAACCCGCCGGGGACATGGGTCACACCATATATTTT. Protein product: CASSATQPAGDMGHTIYF.

The rearrangement uses TRBV18 and TRBJ1-4; 8 bases are a match to TRBD1. The CDR3 length is 15 residues. Germline values: CDR1 KGHSH, CDR2 LQKENI. V lost 6 bases to trimming and J lost 7 bases; unmatched junction nucleotides: 10. The CDR3 nucleotides are TGTGCCAGCTCGTCAGGACAGGGCGGTAGTGAAAAACTGTTTTTT. Amino acid sequence: CASSSGQGGSEKLFF.

The chain combines TRBV6-6 with TRBJ1-1; maybe TRBD1 (5 bases). Germline V lookup: CDR1 MNHNY, CDR2 SVGAGI (reference sequence). This CDR3 has 13 residues. V dropped 2 bases and J dropped 7 bases, with 11 bases sitting between them. This chain's CDR3 is CASSYGGWGEAFF. CDR3 DNA: TGTGCCAGCAGTTACGGGGGGTGGGGTGAAGCTTTCTTT.

The V and J genes are TRBV2 and TRBJ2-5; TRBD1 is a possible D gene (6 bases). The CDR3 spans 15 residues. V was cut by 5 bases and J by 4 bases, with 17 bases left in between. Per the germline V gene, CDR1 is SNHLY and CDR2 is FYNNEI. The CDR3 is CASSRYGQFGETQYF. The CDR3 DNA follows: TGTGCCAGCAGTAGATATGGACAGTTCGGAGAGACCCAGTACTTC.